This T cell receptor (beta chain) was observed in a study of radiotherapy plus CTLA-4 blockade in lung cancer. Germline CDR1 is MGHRA and CDR2 is YSYEKL. This CDR3 region has 17 residues. Using immunoSEQ multiplex PCR, the repertoire was profiled, and TCRdb retains in-frame clones only, with some absent. The sample carries fewer than 65,000 clones, roughly 77% recorded once. A word on this clone: Antigen: not known.

Focal radiation plus CTLA-4 blockade with ipilimumab was administered to patients who had chemo-refractory metastatic non-small-cell lung cancer. General study points: Peripheral blood showed expansion of tumor-derived TCR clones after radiotherapy and ipilimumab.

The rearrangement joins TRBV4-1 to TRBJ2-5; 9 bases line up with TRBD2. The J call is doubtful: the DNA matches TRBJ2-7 better. Specimen: peripheral blood, collected from a patient treated with radiotherapy plus ipilimumab. The receptor was derived from a human donor with non-small cell lung cancer who had a complete response to radiotherapy plus ipilimumab. The CDR3 loop reads CASSQLPPGLATHEQYF. The CDR3 DNA is TGCGCCAGCAGCCAATTACCACCGGGACTAGCAACCCACGAGCAGTACTTC.